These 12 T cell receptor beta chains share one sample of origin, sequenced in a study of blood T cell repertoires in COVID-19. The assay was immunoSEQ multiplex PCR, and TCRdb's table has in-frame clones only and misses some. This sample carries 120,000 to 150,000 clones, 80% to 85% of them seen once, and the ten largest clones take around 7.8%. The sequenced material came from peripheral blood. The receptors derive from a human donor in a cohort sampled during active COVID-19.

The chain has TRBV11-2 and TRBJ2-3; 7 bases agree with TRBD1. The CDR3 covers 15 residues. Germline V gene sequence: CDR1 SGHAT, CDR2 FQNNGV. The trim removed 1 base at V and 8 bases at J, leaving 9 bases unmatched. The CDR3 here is CASSLGVGAGGTQYF. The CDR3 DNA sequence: TGTGCCAGCAGCTTAGGGGTAGGCGCAGGGGGTACGCAGTATTTT.

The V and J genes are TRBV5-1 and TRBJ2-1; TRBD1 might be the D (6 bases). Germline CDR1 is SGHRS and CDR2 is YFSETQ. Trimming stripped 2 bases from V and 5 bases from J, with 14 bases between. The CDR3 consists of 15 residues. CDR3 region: CASSFDPQGHNEQFF. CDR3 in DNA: TGCGCCAGCAGCTTCGACCCCCAGGGGCACAATGAGCAGTTCTTC.

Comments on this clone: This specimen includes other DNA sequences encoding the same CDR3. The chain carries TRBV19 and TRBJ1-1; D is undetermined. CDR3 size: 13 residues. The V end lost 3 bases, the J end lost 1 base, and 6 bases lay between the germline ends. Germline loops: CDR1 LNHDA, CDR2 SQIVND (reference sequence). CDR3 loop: CASSIRGNTEAFF. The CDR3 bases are TGTGCCAGTAGTATTCGGGGGAACACTGAAGCTTTCTTT.

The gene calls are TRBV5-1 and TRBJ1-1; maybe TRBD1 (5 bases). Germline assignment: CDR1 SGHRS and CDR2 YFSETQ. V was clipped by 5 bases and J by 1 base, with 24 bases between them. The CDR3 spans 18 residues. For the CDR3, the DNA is TGCGCCAGCAGTTTCTTGTCCGGGGGAGCCAGATCGAACACTGAAGCTTTCTTT. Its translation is CASSFLSGGARSNTEAFF.

The CDR3 reads CASRLDLRNEQFF. CDR3 in DNA: TGTGCAAGTCGCTTAGACTTACGGAATGAGCAGTTCTTC. The chain couples TRBV12-2 to TRBJ2-1; the table's D call, TRBD2, was not checked against the DNA. TRBV12-2 is described as a pseudogene. The CDR3 contains 13 residues.

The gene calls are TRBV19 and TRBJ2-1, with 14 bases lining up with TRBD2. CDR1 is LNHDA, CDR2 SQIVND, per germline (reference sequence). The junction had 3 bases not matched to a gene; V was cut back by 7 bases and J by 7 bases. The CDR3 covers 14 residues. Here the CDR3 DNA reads TGTGCCAGTAAGACTAGCGGGGGGGCAAATGAGCAGTTCTTC. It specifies CASKTSGGANEQFF.

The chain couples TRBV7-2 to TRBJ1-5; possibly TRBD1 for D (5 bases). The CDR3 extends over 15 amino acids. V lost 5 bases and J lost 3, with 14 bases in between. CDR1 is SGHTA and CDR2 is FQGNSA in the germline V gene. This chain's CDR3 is CASSNNAGPNQPQHF. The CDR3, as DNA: TGTGCCAGCAGCAACAATGCAGGGCCCAATCAGCCCCAGCATTTT.

Here the CDR3 DNA reads TGTGCCAGCAGCTTACAGTTGAACTATGGCTACACCTTC. Translated, it gives CASSLQLNYGYTF. The V and J genes are TRBV5-4 and TRBJ1-2; D not resolved. V was cut by 2 bases and J by 2 bases, with 7 bases left in between. Germline V CDR1 and CDR2: SGHNT, YYREEE (reference sequence). The CDR3 extends over 13 amino acids.

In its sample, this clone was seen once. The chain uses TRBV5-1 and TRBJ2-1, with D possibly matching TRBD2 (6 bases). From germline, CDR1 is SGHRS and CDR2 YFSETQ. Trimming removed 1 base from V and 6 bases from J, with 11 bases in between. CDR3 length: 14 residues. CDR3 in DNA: TGCGCCAGCAGCTTGATTACCGGGGGCAATGAGCAGTTCTTC. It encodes CASSLITGGNEQFF.

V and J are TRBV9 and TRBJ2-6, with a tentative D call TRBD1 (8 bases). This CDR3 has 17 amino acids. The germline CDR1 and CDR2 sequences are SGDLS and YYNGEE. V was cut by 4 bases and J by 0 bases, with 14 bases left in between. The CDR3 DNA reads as TGTGCCAGCAGCACAGGGGGGGGTCACTCTGGGGCCAACGTCCTGACTTTC. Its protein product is CASSTGGGHSGANVLTF.

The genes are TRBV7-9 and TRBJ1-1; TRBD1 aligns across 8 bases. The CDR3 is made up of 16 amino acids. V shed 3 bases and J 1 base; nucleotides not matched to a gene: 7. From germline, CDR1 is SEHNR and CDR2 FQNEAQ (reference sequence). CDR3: CASSFQGAKGNTEAFF. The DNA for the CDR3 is TGTGCCAGCAGCTTTCAGGGGGCAAAAGGGAACACTGAAGCTTTCTTT.

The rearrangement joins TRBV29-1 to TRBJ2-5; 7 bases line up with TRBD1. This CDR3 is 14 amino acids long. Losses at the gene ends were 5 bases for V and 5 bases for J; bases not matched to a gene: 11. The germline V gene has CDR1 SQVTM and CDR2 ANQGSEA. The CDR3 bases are TGCAGCGTTCTGGATCGGACAGGATGGGAGACCCAGTACTTC. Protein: CSVLDRTGWETQYF.